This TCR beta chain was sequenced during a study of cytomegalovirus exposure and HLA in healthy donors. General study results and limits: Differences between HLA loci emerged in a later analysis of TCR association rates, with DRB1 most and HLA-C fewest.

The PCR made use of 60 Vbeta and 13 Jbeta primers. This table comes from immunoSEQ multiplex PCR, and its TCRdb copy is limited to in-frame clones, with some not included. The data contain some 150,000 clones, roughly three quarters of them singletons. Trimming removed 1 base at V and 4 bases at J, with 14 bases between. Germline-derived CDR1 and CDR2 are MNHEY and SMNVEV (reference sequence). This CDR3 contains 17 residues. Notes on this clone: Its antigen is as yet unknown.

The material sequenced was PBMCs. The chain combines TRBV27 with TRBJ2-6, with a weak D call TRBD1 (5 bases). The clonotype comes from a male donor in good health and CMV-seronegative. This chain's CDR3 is CASSLYAQGAGANVLTF. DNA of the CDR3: TGTGCCAGCAGTTTATATGCTCAGGGTGCAGGGGCCAACGTCCTGACTTTC.